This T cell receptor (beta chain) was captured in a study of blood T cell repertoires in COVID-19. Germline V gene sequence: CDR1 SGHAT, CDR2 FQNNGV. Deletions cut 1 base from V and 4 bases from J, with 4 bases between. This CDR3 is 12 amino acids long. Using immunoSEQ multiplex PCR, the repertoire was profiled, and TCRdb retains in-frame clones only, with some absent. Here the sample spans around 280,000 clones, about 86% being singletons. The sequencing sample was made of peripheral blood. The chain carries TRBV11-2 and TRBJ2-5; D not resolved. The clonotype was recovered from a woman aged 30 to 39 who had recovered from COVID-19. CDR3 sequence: CASSLARETQYF. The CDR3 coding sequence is TGTGCCAGCAGCTTAGCCCGAGAGACCCAGTACTTC.